This TCR beta chain was retrieved from a study of T cell repertoires in cytomegalovirus infection. For the study at large: CMV infection plus the matching HLA type was flagged by public TCR beta signatures.

Losses at the gene ends were 5 bases for V and 4 bases for J; bases not matched to a gene: 10. Germline lookup yields CDR1 SGHVS and CDR2 FNYEAQ. The CDR3 spans 15 residues. Overall study findings and caveats: Dominating the ex vivo response were TCR beta clonotypes that were CMV-specific and HLA-C-restricted. Carriers of CMV plus the relevant HLA were identified by cumulative public TCR beta family frequency.

This clonotype was counted many times. Its cognate antigen is unknown. TCRdb redid the calling of the reads with MiXCR, one entry per CDR3 protein. The data contain tens of thousands of distinct CDR3 sequences, over 3.5% of them singletons. This sequence was found in a human donor in good health (CMV status not recorded). Some clones in this sample may be carry-over from other donors' samples. Sequenced: PBMCs. The gene calls are TRBV7-6 and TRBJ1-1; 7 bases align to TRBD1. The CDR3 coding sequence is TGTGCCAGCAGCCTCGCAGGGGGTTCGGTCACTGAAGCTTTCTTT. The encoded protein is CASSLAGGSVTEAFF.